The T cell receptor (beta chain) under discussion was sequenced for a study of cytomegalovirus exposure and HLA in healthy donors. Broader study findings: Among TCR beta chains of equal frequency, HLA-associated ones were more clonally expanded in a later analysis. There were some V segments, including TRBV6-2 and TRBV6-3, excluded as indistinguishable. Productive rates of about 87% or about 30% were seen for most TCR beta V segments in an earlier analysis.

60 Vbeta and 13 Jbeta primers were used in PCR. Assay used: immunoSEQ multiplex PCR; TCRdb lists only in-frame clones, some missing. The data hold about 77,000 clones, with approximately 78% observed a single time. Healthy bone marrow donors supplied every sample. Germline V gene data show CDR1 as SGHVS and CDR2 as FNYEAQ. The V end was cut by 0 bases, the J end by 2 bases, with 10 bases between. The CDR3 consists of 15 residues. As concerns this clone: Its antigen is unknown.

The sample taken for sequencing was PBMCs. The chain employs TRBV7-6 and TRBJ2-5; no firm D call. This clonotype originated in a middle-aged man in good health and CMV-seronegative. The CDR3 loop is CASSLARQNQETQYF. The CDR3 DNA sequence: TGTGCCAGCAGCTTAGCCAGGCAGAATCAAGAGACCCAGTACTTC.